The present T cell receptor (beta chain) was sequenced within a study of spatial heterogeneity in lung cancer. Study-wide background: Across the raw uncorrected reads, a unique TCR and UMI combination was observed, on average, more than ten times. Study-level results: Counts of expanded intratumoral alpha and beta TCRs tracked tumor mutation counts. Coverage of tumor T cells, an estimated figure, was about 7.5% for alpha and around 12% for beta chains. Ubiquitous expanded TCR counts tracked ubiquitous nonsynonymous mutations, and regional counts tracked regional ones.

Time point here: sample taken at primary tumor resection. Sequencing of whole RNA from tumor, nontumor lung or frozen PBMC involved no sorting. TCRdb recomputed calls from the 5' RACE reads with MiXCR, one row per CDR3 protein. The sample includes about 100,000 distinct CDR3 sequences, approximately 4.7% of them seen just once. This clonotype was recorded a few times. Its target is not known. This CDR3 is built from 16 residues. CDR1 KGHDR and CDR2 SFDVKD come from the germline V gene. With 4 bases clipped from V and 7 bases from J, the junction kept 9 bases outside the gene matches. The V call is TRBV24-1, the J call TRBJ1-5; 10 bases line up with TRBD1. The input for sequencing was lung tumor tissue, taken at surgery. This clonotype originated in a male donor with early-stage non-small cell lung cancer. The CDR3 loop reads CATSDSGTGVGQPQHF. CDR3 nucleotide sequence: TGTGCCACCAGTGACTCTGGGACAGGGGTAGGACAGCCCCAGCATTTT.